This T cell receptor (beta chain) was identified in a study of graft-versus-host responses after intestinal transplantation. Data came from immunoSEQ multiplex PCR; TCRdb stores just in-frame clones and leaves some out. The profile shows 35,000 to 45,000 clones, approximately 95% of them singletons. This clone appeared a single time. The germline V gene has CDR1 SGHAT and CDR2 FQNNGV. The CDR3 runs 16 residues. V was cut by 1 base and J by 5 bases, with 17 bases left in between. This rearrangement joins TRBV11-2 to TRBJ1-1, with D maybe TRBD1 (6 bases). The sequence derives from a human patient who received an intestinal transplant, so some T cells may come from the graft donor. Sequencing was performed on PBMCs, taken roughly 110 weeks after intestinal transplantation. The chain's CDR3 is CASSLGLGGGSTEAFF. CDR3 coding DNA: TGTGCCAGCAGCTTAGGCTTGGGGGGCGGGAGTACTGAAGCTTTCTTT.